A single sample gave rise to the 20 T cell receptor beta chains below, sequenced in a study of blood T cell repertoires in COVID-19 (dated by TCRdb to about 2020). The library relied on the immunoSEQ multiplex PCR assay. TCRdb provides this immuneACCESS table in a form limited to in-frame rearrangements. Some clones are lacking; in checked studies, under half of them reflect an unresolved V gene, and why the rest are absent is not known. Recorded for this sample are approximately 97,000 clones; 85% of them occurred a single time. Clones ranked in the top ten supply approximately 40% of the sample. What was sequenced was peripheral blood. Receptors originate from an elderly man with acute or convalescent COVID-19.

The rearrangement joins TRBV25-1 to TRBJ2-7; 7 positions match TRBD2. Germline-derived CDR1 and CDR2 are MGHDK and SYGVNS. Trimming removed 4 bases from V and 6 bases from J; junction bases left unmatched: 0. The CDR3 sequence is 11 residues long. The CDR3 reads CASSGGGEQYF. The CDR3 DNA is TGTGCCAGCAGTGGCGGGGGCGAGCAGTACTTC.

This clone was observed a few times. The chain recombines TRBV20-1 with TRBJ2-7; 7 bases agree with TRBD1. The CDR3 loop spans 11 amino acids. From germline, CDR1 is DFQATT and CDR2 SNEGSKA (reference sequence). Losses at the gene ends were 6 bases for V and 6 bases for J; bases not matched to a gene: 5. CDR3 bases: TGCAGTGCGGGGACAGTCTCCGAGCAGTACTTC. Protein: CSAGTVSEQYF.

This chain joins TRBV10-3 and TRBJ1-1, with 10 bases fitting TRBD1. With V trimmed by 7 bases and J by 11 bases, 16 bases remained unmatched. The CDR3 runs to 15 residues. Looked up from germline, CDR1 is ENHRY and CDR2 is SYGVKD. The DNA of the CDR3 is TGTGCCATCAAGCGAAAGGGAGACAGGGGGCTCGCGGCTTTCTTT. Translating gives CAIKRKGDRGLAAFF.

This sequence joins TRBV7-3 and TRBJ2-1; the match to TRBD2 covers 10 bases. Trimming at V came to 2 bases and at J to 9 bases, leaving 7 bases not matched to a gene. Germline V gene sequence: CDR1 SGHTA, CDR2 FQGTGA. The CDR3 covers 15 residues. The CDR3 region has the DNA TGTGCCAGCAGCTTAGCAGCGGGAGGGTCGCTTGAGCAGTTCTTC. Translating gives CASSLAAGGSLEQFF.

The chain is built from TRBV7-8 and TRBJ1-1; 7 bases map to TRBD1. Trimming took 5 bases from V and 6 from J; bases not matched to a gene: 6. Germline lookup yields CDR1 SGHVS and CDR2 FQNEAQ. The CDR3 is 13 residues long. CDR3 nucleotide sequence: TGTGCCAGCAGCCTACAGGGGAGGTCTGAAGCTTTCTTT. Protein sequence: CASSLQGRSEAFF.

V gene TRBV7-2 combines with J gene TRBJ1-2; D is perhaps TRBD1 (6 bases). Trimming cost V 0 bases and J 6 bases, with 14 bases left between them. Germline V gene data show CDR1 as SGHTA and CDR2 as FQGNSA. The CDR3 has 15 amino acids. CDR3 bases: TGTGCCAGCAGCTTAGCGAGGGGGGGCCCTGATGGCTACACCTTC. It encodes CASSLARGGPDGYTF. Full variable domain (rest looked up from reference TRBV7-2 and TRBJ1-2): GAGVSQSPSNKVTEKGKDVELRCDPISGHTALYWYRQSLGQGLEFLIYFQGNSAPDKSGLPSDRFSAERTGGSVSTLTIQRTQQEDSAVYLCASSLARGGPDGYTFGSGTRLTVV.

The V call is TRBV6-5, the J call TRBJ2-7; D is possibly TRBD2 (6 bases). V dropped 8 bases and J dropped 3 bases, with 8 bases sitting between them. This CDR3 has 11 amino acids. Germline CDR1 reads MNHEY; CDR2 reads SVGAGI. This CDR3 reads CASARGYEQYF. The CDR3 region has the DNA TGTGCCAGCGCGCGGGGCTACGAGCAGTACTTC.

The chain recombines TRBV30 with TRBJ1-1; D is perhaps TRBD1 (5 bases). This CDR3 contains 13 residues. Germline V gene sequence: CDR1 GTSNPN, CDR2 SVGIG (reference sequence). V was shortened by 3 bases and J by 3 bases, with 11 bases between the two germline ends. The CDR3 sequence: CAWRQGGDTEAFF. DNA for the CDR3: TGTGCCTGGAGGCAGGGTGGGGACACTGAAGCTTTCTTT.

This sequence joins TRBV5-1 and TRBJ2-5; possibly TRBD1 for D (6 bases). V lost 0 bases, J lost 9 bases, and 15 bases lay in between. The CDR3 length is 14 residues. Germline V gene lookup returns CDR1 SGHRS and CDR2 YFSETQ. DNA of the CDR3: TGCGCCAGCAGCTTGGAGGGGGTGCTTGGGGCCCAGTACTTC. Amino acids: CASSLEGVLGAQYF.

The rearrangement joins TRBV9 to TRBJ2-3; TRBD2 aligns across 8 bases. V trimming: 0 bases; J trimming: 4 bases; junction bases outside the gene matches: 4. The CDR3 is 15 amino acids. Germline V gene data show CDR1 as SGDLS and CDR2 as YYNGEE. The CDR3 region is CASSVVAGPPDTQYF. CDR3 sequence (DNA): TGTGCCAGCAGCGTAGTAGCGGGACCTCCAGATACGCAGTATTTT.

V and J are TRBV5-8 and TRBJ1-1; possibly TRBD1 for D (5 bases). Germline V gene lookup returns CDR1 SGHTS and CDR2 YDEGEE. The CDR3 sequence is 16 residues long. The V end lost 0 bases, the J end lost 5 bases, and 17 bases lay between the germline ends. CDR3 region: CASSLEVGRAFTEAFF. As DNA, the CDR3 is TGTGCCAGCAGCTTGGAGGTCGGCAGGGCGTTTACTGAAGCTTTCTTT.

The rearrangement uses TRBV20-1 and TRBJ2-7; 12 bases are a match to TRBD2. The CDR3 loop spans 16 amino acids. The germline gives CDR1 DFQATT, CDR2 SNEGSKA (reference sequence). The V segment lost 3 bases and the J segment 1 base; nucleotides outside the gene matches: 7. As DNA, the CDR3 is TGCAGTGCTAGTGTTAGACTAGCGGGAGTATCCTACGAGCAGTACTTC. Translation: CSASVRLAGVSYEQYF.

The V and J genes are TRBV27 and TRBJ1-4; possible D gene TRBD1, 5 bases. The germline V gene has CDR1 MNHEY and CDR2 SMNVEV (reference sequence). The ends were cut back, 8 bases at V and 0 bases at J, with 25 bases in the middle. The CDR3 consists of 19 residues. CDR3 nucleotides: TGTGCCAGCCCGGGGGTCGCGGGTTCAGGAGTTGCAACTAATGAAAAACTGTTTTTT. Its protein product is CASPGVAGSGVATNEKLFF.

This clone was seen only once. The chain employs TRBV5-1 and TRBJ1-2, with 9 bases that match TRBD1. J was trimmed by 5 bases and V by 2 bases; bases with no gene match: 4. The CDR3 runs 14 residues. CDR1 is SGHRS and CDR2 is YFSETQ in the germline V gene. The CDR3 protein is CASSLYGTGYGYTF. For the CDR3, the DNA is TGCGCCAGCAGCTTATACGGGACAGGGTATGGCTACACCTTC.

The chain has TRBV2 and TRBJ2-5; 8 nucleotides agree with TRBD2. The CDR3 has 15 residues. Germline CDR1 SNHLY, CDR2 FYNNEI. V was pared by 2 bases and J by 4 bases, with 6 bases of the junction left unmatched. The CDR3 DNA reads as TGTGCCAGCAGTGAAAGGGGACTAGGGCTAGAGACCCAGTACTTC. It encodes CASSERGLGLETQYF. The whole variable domain, remainder taken from reference TRBV2 and TRBJ2-5, is EPEVTQTPSHQVTQMGQEVILRCVPISNHLYFYWYRQILGQKVEFLVSFYNNEISEKSEIFDDQFSVERPDGSNFTLKIRSTKLEDSAMYFCASSERGLGLETQYFGPGTRLLVL.

V and J are TRBV6-5 and TRBJ2-5; D perhaps matches TRBD2 (5 bases). The CDR3 length is 15 residues. The germline CDR1 and CDR2 sequences are MNHEY and SVGAGI. Trimming left V 2 bases short and J 1 base short, with 11 bases between. CDR3 residues: CASSYRRSVQETQYF. In DNA, the CDR3 is TGTGCCAGCAGTTACCGGAGGAGTGTCCAAGAGACCCAGTACTTC.

The chain combines TRBV24-1 with TRBJ2-3, with 13 bases aligning to TRBD2. V shed 4 bases, J shed 2 bases, and the junction held 8 bases outside the gene matches. Looked up from germline, CDR1 is KGHDR and CDR2 is SFDVKD. The CDR3 runs 18 residues. This CDR3 is CATSDPGLAGVPTDTQYF. The DNA for the CDR3 is TGTGCCACCAGTGACCCTGGACTAGCGGGAGTTCCCACAGATACGCAGTATTTT.

The chain recombines TRBV28 with TRBJ2-7; TRBD1 matches at 8 bases. Trimming took 2 bases from V and 5 from J; bases not matched to a gene: 8. Germline V CDR1 and CDR2: MDHEN, SYDVKM. The CDR3 loop spans 15 amino acids. This chain's CDR3 is CASSLPHRGRDEQYF. CDR3 nucleotide sequence: TGTGCCAGCAGTTTACCCCACAGGGGGAGAGACGAGCAGTACTTC.

The chain carries TRBV5-1 and TRBJ2-1; D not certain. This CDR3 region has 12 residues. The V gene lost 0 bases and the J gene lost 8 bases, with 6 bases spanning the gap. Germline CDR1 SGHRS, CDR2 YFSETQ. The CDR3 DNA sequence: TGCGCCAGCAGCTTGGGACTGCATGAGCAGTTCTTC. Translating it yields CASSLGLHEQFF.

This chain joins TRBV6-6 and TRBJ1-2, with TRBD1 matching over 7 bases. The CDR3 spans 14 residues. The V gene end was trimmed by 2 bases and the J gene end by 3 bases; junction bases not matched to a gene: 3. The V gene's germline CDR1 is MNHNY and CDR2 SVGAGI (reference sequence). In DNA form, the CDR3 reads TGTGCCAGCAGTTACGAGCAGGGGGACTATGGCTACACCTTC. It encodes CASSYEQGDYGYTF.